What follows are 28 T cell receptor beta chains derived from one specimen sequenced in a study of CD8+CD57+ T cells in acquired aplastic anemia. Sequenced patients had shown CD8+CD57+ cell expansion by flow cytometry. The template used for profiling TCR beta VDJ and CDR3 was genomic DNA. TCRdb re-derived calls from the reads in MiXCR, one entry per CDR3 protein. The top ten hold under 0.95% of the sample, which has 400,000 to 600,000 distinct CDR3 sequences, about a third seen once. The source material was sorted CD4+, CD8+, or CD8+CD57+ T cells (not recorded which) from PBMCs. These receptors were obtained from a human donor with aplastic anemia.

V usage is TRBV10-3 and J usage is TRBJ2-1; tentatively, D is TRBD1 (6 bases). The CDR3 totals 16 residues. The germline V and J ends were trimmed by 2 bases and 7 bases, with 18 bases remaining between them. Germline assignment: CDR1 ENHRY and CDR2 SYGVKD. As DNA, the CDR3 is TGTGCCATCAGTGAGGGGGAACAGGGCGGATGGAATGAGCAGTTCTTC. Its protein is CAISEGEQGGWNEQFF.

On this clonotype itself: The junction does not match germline at one end; this may be a read error. The CDR3 region has the DNA TGTGCCAGCAGCCAGGGACAGGGCCCGAACGCTGAAGCTTTCTTT. Amino acids: CASSQGQGPNAEAFF. The genes are TRBV9 and TRBJ1-1, with TRBD1 matching over 9 bases. Germline-derived CDR1 and CDR2 are SGDLS and YYNGEE. This CDR3 is built from 15 residues.

Only a few counts were recorded for this clonotype. The chain carries TRBV7-9 and TRBJ2-5, with D possibly being TRBD2 (6 bases). Between the trimmed V and J ends, which lost 5 bases and 1 base, there was a span of 11 bases. CDR3 length equals 14 residues. The germline V gene encodes CDR1 SEHNR and CDR2 FQNEAQ (reference sequence). The CDR3 DNA is TGTGCCAGCAGCCCGACTAGTGCCCAAGAGACCCAGTACTTC. Amino acids: CASSPTSAQETQYF.

This clonotype appeared a few times. The genes are TRBV14 and TRBJ2-7; 7 bases match TRBD2. In germline, CDR1 is SGHDN, CDR2 FVKESK. V shed 5 bases and J 4 bases; nucleotides not matched to a gene: 2. CDR3 length equals 12 residues. The chain's CDR3 is CASSRLAYEQYF. CDR3 nucleotides: TGTGCCAGCAGCAGACTAGCTTACGAGCAGTACTTC.

In its sample, this clonotype was seen a few times. The rearrangement joins TRBV6-1 to TRBJ1-5, with D perhaps matching TRBD1 (5 bases). The CDR3 covers 16 residues. Looked up from germline, CDR1 is MNHNS and CDR2 is SASEGT. With 2 bases removed from V and 1 base from J, the gap between germline ends came to 12 bases. CDR3 in DNA: TGTGCCAGCAGTGAATCGGGACCGTCCAGCAATCAGCCCCAGCATTTT. Protein product: CASSESGPSSNQPQHF.

This clonotype occurred many times. This chain joins TRBV7-8 and TRBJ2-5; D unresolved. V was trimmed by 3 bases and J by 2 bases, leaving 7 bases between them. This CDR3 spans 13 amino acids. The germline CDR1 and CDR2 sequences are SGHVS and FQNEAQ. The CDR3: CASSLSLQETQYF. The CDR3 coding sequence is TGTGCCAGCAGCTTGTCACTTCAAGAGACCCAGTACTTC.

This clonotype was picked up many times. The chain employs TRBV2 and TRBJ1-6, with TRBD1 matching over 7 bases. V dropped 7 bases and J dropped 8; count of bases not matched to a gene: 5. Germline V gene lookup returns CDR1 SNHLY and CDR2 FYNNEI. CDR3 length: 13 amino acids. In nucleotides, the CDR3 is TGTGCCAGCACAAGGGACAGCGATTCACCCCTCCACTTT. Translating gives CASTRDSDSPLHF.

In this sample, this clonotype turned up many times. The chain has TRBV20-1 and TRBJ1-2, with D perhaps matching TRBD1 (6 bases). V was cut by 3 bases and J by 1 base, with 9 bases left in between. The CDR3 covers 13 residues. The germline CDR1 and CDR2 sequences are DFQATT and SNEGSKA (reference sequence). In DNA form, the CDR3 reads TGCAGTGCTAGGCACAGGGATAACTATGGCTACACCTTC. This sequence encodes CSARHRDNYGYTF.

This chain links TRBV30 with TRBJ2-7; weak D call: TRBD2 (5 bases). V lost 0 bases to trimming and J lost 12 bases, with 18 bases between them. Germline V CDR1 and CDR2: GTSNPN, SVGIG (reference sequence). This CDR3 region has 13 residues. CDR3 loop: CAWSVSRARSPYF. The CDR3 nucleotides are TGTGCCTGGAGTGTATCGAGGGCACGGAGTCCGTACTTC.

The genes are TRBV20-1 and TRBJ2-3; TRBD1 or TRBD2 may be the D gene (5 bases each). The CDR3 covers 14 residues. The ends were cut back, 3 bases at V and 4 bases at J, with 14 bases in the middle. Looked up from germline, CDR1 is DFQATT and CDR2 is SNEGSKA (reference sequence). The DNA of the CDR3 is TGCAGTGCTAGGGGGACCCTGGAGGCAGATACGCAGTATTTT. It yields the protein CSARGTLEADTQYF.

A word on this clonotype: A clone one base away is much larger, so this may be a read error. V is TRBV20-1 and J is TRBJ2-5; 8 positions agree with TRBD1. Germline loops: CDR1 DFQATT, CDR2 SNEGSKA (reference sequence). This CDR3 region has 14 residues. The V segment lost 5 bases and the J segment 5 bases; nucleotides outside the gene matches: 10. CDR3 DNA: TGCAGTGCTGGGGGCCCAGGGGGCAGGGAGACCCAGTACTTC. This translates into CSAGGPGGRETQYF.

The chain joins TRBV15 to TRBJ1-5, with 7 nucleotides matching TRBD1. CDR3 length: 15 amino acids. J gave up 4 bases and V 0 bases, and 3 bases lay outside the gene matches. Per germline, CDR1 LNHNV and CDR2 YYDKDF (reference sequence). CDR3 in amino acids: CATSRDKGQNQPQHF. In DNA, the CDR3 is TGTGCCACCAGCAGAGATAAGGGACAGAATCAGCCCCAGCATTTT.

This clonotype came up a few times. The chain combines TRBV6-4 with TRBJ2-2; D is undetermined. The CDR3 is made up of 12 amino acids. Germline V gives CDR1 MRHNA, CDR2 SNTAGT. The germline V and J ends were trimmed by 2 bases and 7 bases, with 5 bases remaining between them. CDR3: CASSDIGGELFF. For the CDR3, the DNA is TGTGCCAGCAGTGACATTGGCGGGGAGCTGTTTTTT.

The V and J genes are TRBV2 and TRBJ2-7, with D perhaps TRBD1 (5 bases). The V gene's germline CDR1 is SNHLY and CDR2 FYNNEI. The CDR3 has 10 amino acids. V was trimmed by 11 bases and J by 9 bases, leaving 14 bases between them. CDR3 sequence: CAGGANGQYF. The CDR3 coding sequence is TGTGCCGGTGGGGCGAACGGGCAGTACTTC. The full variable domain, with the rest looked up from reference TRBV2 and TRBJ2-7, is EPEVTQTPSHQVTQMGQEVILRCVPISNHLYFYWYRQILGQKVEFLVSFYNNEISEKSEIFDDQFSVERPDGSNFTLKIRSTKLEDSAMYFCAGGANGQYFGPGTRLTVT.

This clonotype appeared a few times. The chain recombines TRBV12-3 or TRBV12-4 with TRBJ2-6; D is perhaps TRBD1 (5 bases). This CDR3 spans 16 amino acids. V was clipped by 6 bases and J by 0 bases, with 12 bases between them. CDR3 amino acids: CASSHEQVSGANVLTF. Here the CDR3 DNA reads TGTGCCAGCAGCCACGAACAGGTCTCTGGGGCCAACGTCCTGACTTTC.

The J gene is TRBJ2-1, the V gene TRBV20-1; TRBD1 might be the D (6 bases). This CDR3 is built from 16 residues. Germline V gene data show CDR1 as DFQATT and CDR2 as SNEGSKA (reference sequence). The V end lost 3 bases, the J end lost 4 bases, and 19 bases lay between the germline ends. CDR3 bases: TGCAGTGCTAGGCTAGGTCAGGGGAGAGGGTACAATGAGCAGTTCTTC. This gives the protein CSARLGQGRGYNEQFF.

This chain connects TRBV5-5 to TRBJ2-2, with D perhaps matching TRBD1 (5 bases). The CDR3 is 14 amino acids. The V end lost 4 bases, the J end lost 1 base, and 8 bases lay between the germline ends. The V gene's germline CDR1 is SGHKS and CDR2 YYEKEE (reference sequence). The CDR3 sequence: CASSRGWNTGELFF. CDR3 DNA: TGTGCCAGCAGCAGGGGATGGAACACCGGGGAGCTGTTTTTT.

V is TRBV18 and J is TRBJ1-2, with 7 bases lining up with TRBD1. Unmatched junction bases numbered 4, after V lost 3 bases and J lost 0 bases. The germline V gene has CDR1 KGHSH and CDR2 LQKENI. This CDR3 comprises 15 residues. The CDR3, as DNA: TGTGCCAGCTCACCCGGGACAGACGCTAACTATGGCTACACCTTC. Translated: CASSPGTDANYGYTF. Drawing the rest from reference TRBV18 and TRBJ1-2, the complete variable domain is NAGVMQNPRHLVRRRGQEARLRCSPMKGHSHVYWYRQLPEEGLKFMVYLQKENIIDESGMPKERFSAEFPKEGPSILRIQQVVRGDSAAYFCASSPGTDANYGYTFGSGTRLTVV.

In the case of this clonotype: Since a much larger clone is just one base distant, this may be a read error. V is TRBV7-9 and J is TRBJ2-7, with 8 bases matching TRBD1. Losses at the gene ends were 8 bases for V and 11 bases for J; bases not matched to a gene: 14. Looked up from germline, CDR1 is SEHNR and CDR2 is FQNEAQ (reference sequence). This CDR3 has 13 residues. The CDR3 sequence is CASGYGQGEGKYF. As DNA, the CDR3 is TGTGCCAGCGGCTATGGACAGGGTGAGGGGAAGTACTTC.

The CDR3: CASQVGGGHEKLFF. As DNA, the CDR3 is TGTGCCAGCCAGGTGGGAGGGGGACATGAAAAACTGTTTTTT. The chain is built from TRBV25-1 and TRBJ1-4; possibly TRBD1 for D (6 bases). Germline V gives CDR1 MGHDK, CDR2 SYGVNS. Trimming left V 8 bases short and J 6 bases short, with 16 bases between. This CDR3 is 14 amino acids long.

This chain connects TRBV20-1 to TRBJ2-2; D is perhaps TRBD1 (6 bases). Germline CDR1 DFQATT, CDR2 SNEGSKA (reference sequence). V lost 6 bases, J lost 4 bases, and 21 bases lay in between. This CDR3 is 16 amino acids long. CDR3 amino acids: CSAKVAARQVTGELFF. DNA for the CDR3: TGCAGTGCCAAGGTCGCCGCAAGACAGGTCACCGGGGAGCTGTTTTTT.

This clonotype appeared many times. V gene TRBV9 combines with J gene TRBJ1-1, with TRBD1 as a possible D gene (5 bases). This CDR3 contains 15 residues. V dropped 0 bases and J dropped 0 bases, with 9 bases sitting between them. The germline V gene has CDR1 SGDLS and CDR2 YYNGEE. In nucleotides, the CDR3 is TGTGCCAGCAGCGTAGCTAGGGGCATGAACACTGAAGCTTTCTTT. It yields the protein CASSVARGMNTEAFF.

The chain employs TRBV11-2 and TRBJ2-1; 9 bases fit TRBD2. The V and J ends lost 5 bases and 0 bases, in that order; junction bases with no gene match: 5. The length of the CDR3 is 16 residues. CDR1 SGHAT and CDR2 FQNNGV come from the germline V gene. Here the CDR3 DNA reads TGTGCCAGCAGCAATAGCGGGAGTCTCTCCTACAATGAGCAGTTCTTC. Translating it yields CASSNSGSLSYNEQFF.

This clonotype was recorded a few times. The rearrangement joins TRBV9 to TRBJ2-3; tentative D call: TRBD2 (5 bases). Germline CDR1 SGDLS, CDR2 YYNGEE. V was shortened by 0 bases and J by 6 bases, with 23 bases between the two germline ends. The CDR3 spans 18 residues. As DNA, the CDR3 is TGTGCCAGCAGCGTAGGGCCCGATGGCCTAACTAGATCGGATACGCAGTATTTT. Its translation: CASSVGPDGLTRSDTQYF.

This clonotype was seen at least ten times. This chain uses TRBV2 with TRBJ2-3; 12 positions match TRBD2. The CDR3 is 15 residues long. The V and J ends lost 9 bases and 4 bases, in that order; junction bases with no gene match: 8. Looked up from germline, CDR1 is SNHLY and CDR2 is FYNNEI. CDR3 residues: CASTVRLAGADTQYF. The CDR3 DNA sequence: TGTGCCAGTACCGTCAGACTAGCGGGGGCAGATACGCAGTATTTT.

This clonotype was seen more than once but under ten times. The chain uses TRBV12-3 or TRBV12-4 and TRBJ1-1; D is undetermined. Trimming took off 5 bases at V and 1 base at J, with 14 bases between the two ends. The CDR3 is 15 residues long. The CDR3 DNA reads TGTGCCAGCAGTACCACGACAAGTAAGAACACTGAAGCTTTCTTT. This gives the protein CASSTTTSKNTEAFF.

This clonotype was observed a few times. J is TRBJ1-4 and V is TRBV11-1, with a possible D match to TRBD1 (5 bases). Germline V gives CDR1 SGHAT, CDR2 FQDESV (reference sequence). This CDR3 region has 16 residues. V lost 3 bases, J lost 1 base, and 12 bases lay in between. The CDR3 spells CASSFDRQRTNEKLFF. CDR3 nucleotides: TGTGCCAGCAGCTTTGACAGACAGAGAACTAATGAAAAACTGTTTTTT. The full variable domain, completed using reference TRBV11-1 and TRBJ1-4, is EAEVAQSPRYKITEKSQAVAFWCDPISGHATLYWYRQILGQGPELLVQFQDESVVDDSQLPKDRFSAERLKGVDSTLKIQPAELGDSAMYLCASSFDRQRTNEKLFFGSGTQLSVL.

The rearrangement links TRBV30 to TRBJ1-1; D not resolved. Germline V gene sequence: CDR1 GTSNPN, CDR2 SVGIG (reference sequence). This CDR3 has 11 amino acids. V lost 0 bases to trimming and J lost 7 bases, with 6 bases between them. This chain's CDR3 is CAWSVKLEAFF. CDR3 coding DNA: TGTGCCTGGAGTGTAAAGCTTGAAGCTTTCTTT.